The 24 T cell receptor beta chains presented below share a single source sample, sequenced in a study of identical twins. TCRdb re-derived calls from the 5' RACE reads in MiXCR, one entry per CDR3 protein. Of hundreds of thousands of distinct CDR3 sequences in the sample, 9% to 15% were seen once. These data also formed part of another study, on yellow fever vaccine responses in identical twins.

The sequenced sample was PBMCs. Receptor source: a woman aged 18-29 years in good health.

This clonotype appeared a few times. The chain couples TRBV19 to TRBJ2-2; D gene uncertain. This CDR3 contains 13 residues. Trimming cost V 7 bases and J 4 bases, with 10 bases left between them. Germline V gene lookup returns CDR1 LNHDA and CDR2 SQIVND (reference sequence). The CDR3 loop reads CASNDGTTGELFF. DNA for the CDR3: TGTGCCAGTAATGACGGTACCACCGGGGAGCTGTTTTTT.

In DNA, the CDR3 is TGTGCCAGCAGCCGTGGAGGGGTAGCGGGCTTCCAAGAGACCCAGTACTTC. It specifies CASSRGGVAGFQETQYF. J is TRBJ2-5 and V is TRBV11-3; TRBD2 matches at 7 bases. The junction had 13 bases not matched to a gene; V was cut back by 5 bases and J by 1 base. Germline-derived CDR1 and CDR2 are SGHNT and YENEEA. This CDR3 is 17 amino acids long.

The genes are TRBV5-5 and TRBJ2-5; 8 bases fit TRBD1. The V gene's germline CDR1 is SGHKS and CDR2 YYEKEE (reference sequence). V lost 1 base to trimming and J lost 4 bases; unmatched junction nucleotides: 15. The CDR3 is 18 residues long. The CDR3 loop reads CASSLFSSVGTGGETQYF. CDR3 DNA sequence: TGTGCCAGCAGCTTGTTTTCGTCGGTGGGGACAGGAGGAGAGACCCAGTACTTC.

This clonotype came up a few times. The chain has TRBV15 and TRBJ1-2; 9 bases fit TRBD1. This CDR3 is built from 15 residues. CDR1 LNHNV and CDR2 YYDKDF come from the germline V gene (reference sequence). V trimming: 0 bases; J trimming: 4 bases; junction bases outside the gene matches: 3. The chain's CDR3 is CATSRDMGQGYGYTF. In nucleotides, the CDR3 is TGTGCCACCAGCAGAGATATGGGACAGGGCTATGGCTACACCTTC.

This clonotype appeared a few times. The chain joins TRBV6-1 to TRBJ2-1, with 9 bases lining up with TRBD1. The J segment lost 2 bases and the V segment lost 6 bases, leaving 5 bases of the junction unmatched. Looked up from germline, CDR1 is MNHNS and CDR2 is SASEGT. The CDR3 spans 15 residues. CDR3: CASREGQGPYNEQFF. CDR3 nucleotide sequence: TGTGCCAGCAGGGAGGGACAGGGTCCCTACAATGAGCAGTTCTTC.

This chain links TRBV20-1 with TRBJ2-1; D may be TRBD2 (5 bases). The length of the CDR3 is 15 residues. Trimming cost V 1 base and J 8 bases, with 18 bases left between them. Per the germline V gene, CDR1 is DFQATT and CDR2 is SNEGSKA (reference sequence). CDR3 DNA sequence: TGCAGTGCTAGAGGACTACTCCACACTGTGGATGAGCAGTTCTTC. Translating gives CSARGLLHTVDEQFF.

This clonotype has at least ten counts. The chain uses TRBV7-2 and TRBJ1-1; TRBD1 matches 8 bases. CDR1 is SGHTA, CDR2 FQGNSA, per germline. Trimming took 8 bases from V and 1 from J; bases not matched to a gene: 6. CDR3 size: 14 residues. The CDR3 protein is CASCTQGGNTEAFF. CDR3 bases: TGTGCCAGCTGTACACAGGGGGGGAACACTGAAGCTTTCTTT. Full variable domain (rest looked up from reference TRBV7-2 and TRBJ1-1): GAGVSQSPSNKVTEKGKDVELRCDPISGHTALYWYRQSLGQGLEFLIYFQGNSAPDKSGLPSDRFSAERTGGSVSTLTIQRTQQEDSAVYLCASCTQGGNTEAFFGQGTRLTVV.

The V gene is TRBV19, the J gene TRBJ2-3; either TRBD1 or TRBD2 may supply D (5 bases each). Germline V CDR1 and CDR2: LNHDA, SQIVND (reference sequence). Between the trimmed V and J ends, which lost 6 bases and 9 bases, there was a span of 22 bases. The CDR3 consists of 15 residues. CDR3 nucleotide sequence: TGTGCCAGTAGCCCGACCCTCGGGGTCAAGGGGACGCAGTATTTT. This sequence encodes CASSPTLGVKGTQYF.

A few counts support this clonotype. The V call is TRBV10-3, the J call TRBJ1-1; D might be TRBD1 (6 bases). Trimming took off 4 bases at V and 3 bases at J, with 12 bases between the two ends. The CDR3 contains 14 residues. The V gene's germline CDR1 is ENHRY and CDR2 SYGVKD. The CDR3 coding sequence is TGTGCCATCAGTGTGCGGGGGGCAGACACTGAAGCTTTCTTT. Its translation is CAISVRGADTEAFF.

The rearrangement joins TRBV29-1 to TRBJ2-7, with D possibly called TRBD1 or TRBD2 (7 bases each). V lost 2 bases and J 4 bases, leaving 12 bases between the germline ends. Germline loops: CDR1 SQVTM, CDR2 ANQGSEA. The CDR3 runs 13 residues. CDR3 amino acids: CSVEQGGKYEQYF. The DNA of the CDR3 is TGCAGCGTTGAACAGGGGGGGAAATACGAGCAGTACTTC.

This clonotype was counted ten times or more. The chain recombines TRBV5-6 with TRBJ1-5, with D unclear. CDR1 and CDR2 from the germline V gene are SGHDT and YYEEEE. V dropped 0 bases and J dropped 5 bases, with 6 bases sitting between them. The CDR3 extends over 13 amino acids. The CDR3 here is CASSLGPDQPQHF. The CDR3 region has the DNA TGTGCCAGCAGCTTGGGACCCGATCAGCCCCAGCATTTT. Variable domain in full (rest from reference TRBV5-6 and TRBJ1-5): DAGVTQSPTHLIKTRGQQVTLRCSPKSGHDTVSWYQQALGQGPQFIFQYYEEEERQRGNFPDRFSGHQFPNYSSELNVNALLLGDSALYLCASSLGPDQPQHFGDGTRLSIL.

There are a few counts of this clonotype. This chain connects TRBV7-9 to TRBJ2-7; 11 positions match TRBD2. This CDR3 spans 16 amino acids. V trimming: 5 bases; J trimming: 0 bases; junction bases outside the gene matches: 6. Looked up from germline, CDR1 is SEHNR and CDR2 is FQNEAQ (reference sequence). CDR3 in DNA: TGTGCCAGCAGCCGGACTAGCGGGTGGAGCTCCTACGAGCAGTACTTC. Its translation is CASSRTSGWSSYEQYF.

This clonotype was counted a few times. Given a much more abundant clone one base away, this may be a read error. The gene calls are TRBV3-1 and TRBJ1-1, with D uncertain. The CDR3 length is 12 residues. V was clipped by 2 bases and J by 1 base, with 2 bases between them. Germline CDR1 is LGHDT and CDR2 is YNNKEL (reference sequence). This CDR3 reads CASSQWNTEAFF. The CDR3 coding sequence is TGTGCCAGCAGCCAATGGAACACTGAAGCTTTCTTT.

The genes are TRBV5-1 and TRBJ2-5, with 15 bases lining up with TRBD2. The junction had 8 bases not matched to a gene; V was cut back by 4 bases and J by 1 base. Germline V CDR1 and CDR2: SGHRS, YFSETQ. The CDR3 totals 18 residues. CDR3 region: CASSATGTSGGFQETQYF. CDR3 nucleotide sequence: TGCGCCAGCAGCGCCACCGGGACTAGCGGGGGGTTCCAAGAGACCCAGTACTTC.

In its sample, this clonotype was seen a few times. Here the CDR3 DNA reads TGTGCCAGCAGTTTATATGAAAAACTGTTTTTT. Translated, it gives CASSLYEKLFF. The J gene is TRBJ1-4, the V gene TRBV12-3 or TRBV12-4; D gene uncertain. Trimming shortened V by 2 bases and J by 6 bases, and 1 base separated the two germline ends. The CDR3 has 11 residues.

The V gene is TRBV15, the J gene TRBJ1-2; TRBD1 aligns across 8 bases. V trimming: 1 base; J trimming: 9 bases; junction bases outside the gene matches: 19. Germline assignment: CDR1 LNHNV and CDR2 YYDKDF (reference sequence). CDR3 size: 18 residues. In DNA form, the CDR3 reads TGTGCCACCAGCAGAGGCACCCCGGGACAGGCTTCGAAAGAAAGCTACACCTTC. Its translation: CATSRGTPGQASKESYTF. The variable domain in full, completed from reference TRBV15 and TRBJ1-2, reads DAMVIQNPRYQVTQFGKPVTLSCSQTLNHNVMYWYQQKSSQAPKLLFHYYDKDFNNEADTPDNFQSRRPNTSFCFLDIRSPGLGDTAMYLCATSRGTPGQASKESYTFGSGTRLTVV.

This clonotype was counted between two and nine times. This rearrangement joins TRBV14 to TRBJ2-5, with 13 positions matching TRBD2. Germline-derived CDR1 and CDR2 are SGHDN and FVKESK. Trimming at V came to 2 bases and at J to 2 bases, leaving 5 bases not matched to a gene. This CDR3 contains 17 residues. DNA for the CDR3: TGTGCCAGCAGCCAACGTGGACTAGCGGGAGAACAAGAGACCCAGTACTTC. It is translated as CASSQRGLAGEQETQYF.

This clonotype was observed many times. J is TRBJ2-7 and V is TRBV7-9; D is uncertain. Germline-derived CDR1 and CDR2 are SEHNR and FQNEAQ (reference sequence). The V and J ends lost 4 bases and 2 bases respectively, with 12 bases between them. This CDR3 is built from 14 residues. DNA of the CDR3: TGTGCCAGCAGCTCACAACTCCTCCCCTACGAGCAGTACTTC. It translates to CASSSQLLPYEQYF.

The chain recombines TRBV28 with TRBJ2-3; D gene ambiguous. The length of the CDR3 is 16 residues. Trimming removed 10 bases at V and 2 bases at J, with 22 bases between. Germline CDR1 MDHEN, CDR2 SYDVKM. The CDR3 DNA sequence: TGTGCCATCGGCCCTGGGTACAGCACTTTCACAGATACGCAGTATTTT. Translated: CAIGPGYSTFTDTQYF.

The gene calls are TRBV4-2 and TRBJ2-3; 7 bases map to TRBD2. The CDR3 extends over 16 amino acids. Germline V lookup: CDR1 LGHNA, CDR2 YNFKEQ. The ends lost 3 bases at V and 3 bases at J; junction bases unmatched: 9. This CDR3 reads CASSQTSREPTDTQYF. The CDR3 nucleotides read TGTGCCAGCAGCCAGACTAGCCGAGAACCTACAGATACGCAGTATTTT.

This clonotype was observed a handful of times. The chain joins TRBV5-1 to TRBJ2-2, with 8 positions matching TRBD2. V was clipped by 2 bases and J by 4 bases; unmatched bases: 4. The CDR3 extends over 15 amino acids. Germline values: CDR1 SGHRS, CDR2 YFSETQ. CDR3 amino acids: CASSLPGTSTGELFF. CDR3 in DNA: TGCGCCAGCAGCTTACCCGGGACTAGCACCGGGGAGCTGTTTTTT.

This clonotype was counted ten times or more. This chain joins TRBV5-1 and TRBJ2-7, with D maybe TRBD1 (6 bases). Germline values: CDR1 SGHRS, CDR2 YFSETQ. Trimming stripped 4 bases from V and 3 bases from J, with 14 bases between. The CDR3 extends over 14 amino acids. The CDR3 DNA follows: TGCGCCAGCAGCCTTTTCCGGACAGACTACGAGCAGTACTTC. This sequence encodes CASSLFRTDYEQYF. The whole variable domain, filled in from reference TRBV5-1 and TRBJ2-7, reads KAGVTQTPRYLIKTRGQQVTLSCSPISGHRSVSWYQQTPGQGLQFLFEYFSETQRNKGNFPGRFSGRQFSNSRSEMNVSTLELGDSALYLCASSLFRTDYEQYFGPGTRLTVT.

This clonotype was counted a few times. The chain is built from TRBV12-3 or TRBV12-4 and TRBJ1-3, with D maybe TRBD1 (6 bases). This CDR3 comprises 15 residues. V was cut by 7 bases and J by 2 bases, with 15 bases left in between. This CDR3 reads CASTPRGTTGNTIYF. The CDR3 nucleotides are TGTGCCAGCACTCCACGGGGGACAACTGGAAACACCATATATTTT.

The V gene is TRBV9, the J gene TRBJ2-3; 15 positions agree with TRBD2. Germline loops: CDR1 SGDLS, CDR2 YYNGEE. CDR3 length: 17 amino acids. Germline trimming cut 4 bases from V and 6 bases from J; bases unmatched to any gene: 9. This CDR3 reads CASSPQGLAGGGDTQYF. DNA of the CDR3: TGTGCCAGCAGCCCTCAGGGACTAGCGGGAGGAGGGGATACGCAGTATTTT.